Listed below are T cell receptor beta chains from one sample, sequenced in a study of blood T cell repertoires in COVID-19. The protocol was immunoSEQ multiplex PCR, while the TCRdb copy is restricted to in-frame clones and leaves out a portion. The sample carries over 85,000 clones, 70% to 90% recorded once. The material sequenced was peripheral blood. These receptors originate from a human donor in a cohort sampled during active COVID-19. CDR3s include the opening cysteine and the closing phenylalanine or tryptophan. The order of the fields is D gene, V gene, clone size, J gene, CDR3 DNA, CDR3 protein. A D gene is named only where the DNA matches it firmly. The size field is filled for only some rows; it gives once, few, many or a size class.

D: .; V: TRBV5-5; size: .; J: TRBJ1-1; DNA: TGTGCCAGCAGCTTGGTTTTCGACACTGAAGCTTTCTTT; CDR3: CASSLVFDTEAFF
D: .; V: TRBV7-2; size: .; J: TRBJ1-4; DNA: TGTGCCAGCAGCTTCGCCGGGATTGAAAAACTGTTTTTT; CDR3: CASSFAGIEKLFF
D: TRBD1; V: TRBV30; size: .; J: TRBJ1-6; DNA: TGTGCCTGGAGGGAGACAGGGGCGGATTATAATTCACCCCTCCACTTT; CDR3: CAWRETGADYNSPLHF
D: TRBD1; V: TRBV28; size: .; J: TRBJ1-4; DNA: TGTGCCAGCACTCCGCTGGGGACAGGGAGCGAAAAACTGTTTTTT; CDR3: CASTPLGTGSEKLFF
D: .; V: TRBV18; size: few; J: TRBJ2-3; DNA: TGTGCCAGCTCACCACGGGTAGCACACGGAGACACAGATACGCAGTATTTT; CDR3: CASSPRVAHGDTDTQYF
D: TRBD1; V: TRBV6-2/TRBV6-3; size: few; J: TRBJ1-5; DNA: TGTGCCAGCAGTCTACAGGGGTCGGGCAATCAGCCCCAGCATTTT; CDR3: CASSLQGSGNQPQHF
D: TRBD1; V: TRBV20-1; size: .; J: TRBJ2-7; DNA: TGCAGTGCTAGTTCCTTGGACAGGCTGAACCCCTACGAGCAGTACTTC; CDR3: CSASSLDRLNPYEQYF
D: TRBD2; V: TRBV9; size: .; J: TRBJ2-1; DNA: TGTGCCAGCAGCGTAGTTCTAGCGGGAGTGCGGGAGCAGTTCTTC; CDR3: CASSVVLAGVREQFF
D: .; V: TRBV2; size: .; J: TRBJ1-2; DNA: TGTGCCAGCAGTGTAGCCAGGAGGGGGGGGGCGGGCTACACCTTC; CDR3: CASSVARRGGAGYTF
D: .; V: TRBV27; size: .; J: TRBJ1-6; DNA: TGTGCCAGCAGTCCCCCTCGGGGGAGGACAAATTCACCCCTCCACTTT; CDR3: CASSPPRGRTNSPLHF
D: .; V: TRBV5-4; size: .; J: TRBJ1-1; DNA: TGTGCCAGCAGCTTGGGGGGGGGAGGAAACACTGAAGCTTTCTTT; CDR3: CASSLGGGGNTEAFF
D: .; V: TRBV18; size: .; J: TRBJ1-1; DNA: TGTGCCAGCTCACCATCAATGAGTTCTGAAGCTTTCTTT; CDR3: CASSPSMSSEAFF
D: TRBD1; V: TRBV28; size: .; J: TRBJ2-7; DNA: TGTGCCAGCAGTCCCGGACAGGGACGGCGTGGCTCCTACGAGCAGTACTTC; CDR3: CASSPGQGRRGSYEQYF
D: .; V: TRBV6-5; size: .; J: TRBJ2-7; DNA: TGTGCCAGCACCGGGAGTAGGACGGGCGAGCAGTACTTC; CDR3: CASTGSRTGEQYF
D: .; V: TRBV10-3; size: .; J: TRBJ2-1; DNA: TGTGCCATCAGGGACAGCTTTCCCAATGAGCAGTTCTTC; CDR3: CAIRDSFPNEQFF
D: TRBD2; V: TRBV4-2; size: .; J: TRBJ2-3; DNA: TGTGCCAGCAGCCCGACGGGACTAGCGGGGGATACGCAGTATTTT; CDR3: CASSPTGLAGDTQYF
D: .; V: TRBV19; size: .; J: TRBJ2-7; DNA: TGTGCCAGTAGTTCCCCACGCGGGGCCCCGTACTTC; CDR3: CASSSPRGAPYF
D: .; V: TRBV2; size: .; J: TRBJ1-5; DNA: TGTGCCAGCAGTGAGGTTCGGAGGGGCTTCAATCAGCCCCAGCATTTT; CDR3: CASSEVRRGFNQPQHF
D: TRBD2; V: TRBV27; size: .; J: TRBJ2-1; DNA: TGTGCCAGCAGTTTAAGTTTTAGCGGGGGGAACAATGAGCAGTTCTTC; CDR3: CASSLSFSGGNNEQFF
D: .; V: TRBV9; size: .; J: TRBJ2-1; DNA: TGTGCCAGCAGCGGAGAGGTTCGCCTCCAGTTCTTC; CDR3: CASSGEVRLQFF
D: TRBD2; V: TRBV30; size: .; J: TRBJ2-7; DNA: TGTGCCTGGAGTGTACGGGGGGTTTCCTACGAGCAGTACTTC; CDR3: CAWSVRGVSYEQYF
D: TRBD2; V: TRBV10-3; size: .; J: TRBJ2-1; DNA: TGTGCCATCAGTAGCGGGGGTGGGAGGTGGGAGCAGTTCTTC; CDR3: CAISSGGGRWEQFF
D: TRBD2; V: TRBV10-3; size: .; J: TRBJ2-5; DNA: TGTGCCACCTCTGGACTAGCGGGAGCAGAGACCCAGTACTTC; CDR3: CATSGLAGAETQYF
D: .; V: TRBV6-5; size: .; J: TRBJ1-5; DNA: TGTGCCACCACAGGGATTGGGGCAAGCAATCAGCCCCAGCATTTT; CDR3: CATTGIGASNQPQHF
D: .; V: TRBV3-1/TRBV3-2; size: .; J: TRBJ1-1; DNA: TGTGCCAGCAGCCAAGGTCCCGGGGATACTGAAGCTTTCTTT; CDR3: CASSQGPGDTEAFF
D: .; V: TRBV7-2; size: .; J: TRBJ1-6; DNA: TGTGCCAGCAGCTTAGCGACAGCCTATAATTCACCCCTCCACTTT; CDR3: CASSLATAYNSPLHF
D: .; V: TRBV7-6; size: .; J: TRBJ1-4; DNA: TGTGCCAGCAGCTCTAAGACGGGTGGTGGGAATGAAAAACTGTTTTTT; CDR3: CASSSKTGGGNEKLFF
D: .; V: TRBV28; size: .; J: TRBJ1-5; DNA: TGTGCCAGCAGTTTAGGGCGCAATCAGCCCCAGCATTTT; CDR3: CASSLGRNQPQHF
D: .; V: TRBV9; size: .; J: TRBJ2-7; DNA: TGTGCCAGCAGTATAAATAGCGGCGAGCAGTACTTC; CDR3: CASSINSGEQYF
D: TRBD1; V: TRBV19; size: .; J: TRBJ1-2; DNA: TGTGCCAGTAGTTCGGGACAGGGGGCTTATCGCTATGGCTACACCTTC; CDR3: CASSSGQGAYRYGYTF
D: .; V: TRBV6-5; size: .; J: TRBJ2-7; DNA: TGTGCCAGCAGTCAGGGGCTCACCTACGAGCAGTACTTC; CDR3: CASSQGLTYEQYF
D: .; V: TRBV12-3/TRBV12-4; size: .; J: TRBJ1-1; DNA: TGTGCCAGCAGTTTTCAGGGGTCCACTGAAGCTTTCTTT; CDR3: CASSFQGSTEAFF
D: TRBD1; V: TRBV29-1; size: .; J: TRBJ1-2; DNA: TGCAGCGTCCACTCATCGGGACAGGGAGTGGGTGGCTACACCTTC; CDR3: CSVHSSGQGVGGYTF
D: .; V: TRBV19; size: .; J: TRBJ1-5; DNA: TGTGCCAGTAGTTCCATACAGGGAATGGAAAGCAATCAGCCCCAGCATTTT; CDR3: CASSSIQGMESNQPQHF